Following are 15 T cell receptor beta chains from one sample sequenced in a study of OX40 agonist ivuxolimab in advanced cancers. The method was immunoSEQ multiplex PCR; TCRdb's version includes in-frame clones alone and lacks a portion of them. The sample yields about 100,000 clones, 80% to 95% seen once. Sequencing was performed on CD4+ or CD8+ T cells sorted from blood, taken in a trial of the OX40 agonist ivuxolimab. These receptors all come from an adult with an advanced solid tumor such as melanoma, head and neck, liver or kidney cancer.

The CDR3 bases are TGTGCCTGGAGAGCAGTGGGAGGGAGAAGTTACAATGAGCAGTTCTTC. Protein: CAWRAVGGRSYNEQFF. This chain links TRBV30 with TRBJ2-1; 7 positions agree with TRBD2. The CDR3 consists of 16 residues. V gave up 3 bases and J gave up 4 bases; unmatched junction bases: 12. Germline CDR1 reads GTSNPN; CDR2 reads SVGIG (reference sequence).

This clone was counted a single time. The CDR3 is CATSRDTVTNTEAFF. CDR3 bases: TGTGCCACCAGCAGAGATACGGTTACGAACACTGAAGCTTTCTTT. J is TRBJ1-1 and V is TRBV15; D unresolved. V was shortened by 0 bases and J by 1 base, with 9 bases between the two germline ends. This CDR3 spans 15 amino acids. Per the germline V gene, CDR1 is LNHNV and CDR2 is YYDKDF (reference sequence). Together with reference TRBV15 and TRBJ1-1, the CDR3 gives the full variable domain: DAMVIQNPRYQVTQFGKPVTLSCSQTLNHNVMYWYQQKSSQAPKLLFHYYDKDFNNEADTPDNFQSRRPNTSFCFLDIRSPGLGDTAMYLCATSRDTVTNTEAFFGQGTRLTVV.

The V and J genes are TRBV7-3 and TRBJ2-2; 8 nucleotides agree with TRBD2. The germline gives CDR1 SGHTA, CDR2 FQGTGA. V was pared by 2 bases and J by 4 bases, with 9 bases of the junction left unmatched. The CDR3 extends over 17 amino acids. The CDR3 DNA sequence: TGTGCCAGCAGCTTAGGGTCGGGAGGGATTCCCACCGGGGAGCTGTTTTTT. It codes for CASSLGSGGIPTGELFF.

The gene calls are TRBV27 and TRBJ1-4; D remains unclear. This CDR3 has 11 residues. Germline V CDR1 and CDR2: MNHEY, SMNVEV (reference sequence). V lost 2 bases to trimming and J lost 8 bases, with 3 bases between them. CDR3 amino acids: CASSLQEKLFF. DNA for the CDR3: TGTGCCAGCAGTTTACAGGAAAAACTGTTTTTT.

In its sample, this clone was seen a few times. CDR3 nucleotides: TGTGCCAGCAGTGAAAGAGAGGGACCGGTCTATGGCTACACCTTC. Encoded protein: CASSEREGPVYGYTF. The rearrangement links TRBV6-1 to TRBJ1-2; D is perhaps TRBD1 (5 bases). Trimming removed 2 bases at V and 4 bases at J, with 14 bases between. The CDR3 is made up of 15 amino acids. CDR1 and CDR2 from the germline V gene are MNHNS and SASEGT.

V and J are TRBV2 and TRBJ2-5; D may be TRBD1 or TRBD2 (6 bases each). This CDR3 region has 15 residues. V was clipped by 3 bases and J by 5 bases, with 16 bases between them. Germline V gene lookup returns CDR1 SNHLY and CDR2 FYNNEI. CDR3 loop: CASSDTGRGAETQYF. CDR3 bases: TGTGCCAGCAGTGATACGGGAAGGGGGGCGGAGACCCAGTACTTC. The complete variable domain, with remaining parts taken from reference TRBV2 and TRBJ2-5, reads EPEVTQTPSHQVTQMGQEVILRCVPISNHLYFYWYRQILGQKVEFLVSFYNNEISEKSEIFDDQFSVERPDGSNFTLKIRSTKLEDSAMYFCASSDTGRGAETQYFGPGTRLLVL.

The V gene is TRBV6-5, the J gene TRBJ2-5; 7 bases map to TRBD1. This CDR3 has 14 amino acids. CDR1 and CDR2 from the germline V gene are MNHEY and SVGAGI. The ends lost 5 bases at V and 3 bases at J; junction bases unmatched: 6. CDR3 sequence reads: CASSRDRPKETQYF. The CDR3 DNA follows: TGTGCCAGCAGTAGGGACAGACCCAAAGAGACCCAGTACTTC.

The CDR3 loop reads CATSRVRTSGYSYEQYF. The DNA of the CDR3 is TGTGCCACCAGCAGAGTTCGGACTAGCGGCTATTCCTACGAGCAGTACTTC. The V and J genes are TRBV15 and TRBJ2-7; 10 bases fit TRBD2. CDR1 LNHNV and CDR2 YYDKDF come from the germline V gene (reference sequence). The CDR3 has 17 amino acids. V was clipped by 1 base and J by 1 base; unmatched bases: 7. Combining the CDR3 with reference TRBV15 and TRBJ2-7 gives the whole variable domain DAMVIQNPRYQVTQFGKPVTLSCSQTLNHNVMYWYQQKSSQAPKLLFHYYDKDFNNEADTPDNFQSRRPNTSFCFLDIRSPGLGDTAMYLCATSRVRTSGYSYEQYFGPGTRLTVT.

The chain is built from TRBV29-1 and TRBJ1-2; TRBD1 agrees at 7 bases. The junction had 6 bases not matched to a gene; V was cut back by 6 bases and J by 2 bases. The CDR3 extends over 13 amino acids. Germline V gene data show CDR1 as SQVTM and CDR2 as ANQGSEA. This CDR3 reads CSVSGGGNYGYTF. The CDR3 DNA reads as TGCAGCGTCTCCGGAGGGGGCAACTATGGCTACACCTTC.

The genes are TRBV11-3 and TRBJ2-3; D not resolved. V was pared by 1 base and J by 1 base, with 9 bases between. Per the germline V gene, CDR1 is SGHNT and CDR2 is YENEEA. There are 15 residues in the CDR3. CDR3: CASSLGALRTDTQYF. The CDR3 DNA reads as TGTGCCAGCAGCTTAGGGGCACTTCGCACAGATACGCAGTATTTT. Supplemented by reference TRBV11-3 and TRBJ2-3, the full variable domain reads EAGVVQSPRYKIIEKKQPVAFWCNPISGHNTLYWYLQNLGQGPELLIRYENEEAVDDSQLPKDRFSAERLKGVDSTLKIQPAELGDSAVYLCASSLGALRTDTQYFGPGTRLTVL.

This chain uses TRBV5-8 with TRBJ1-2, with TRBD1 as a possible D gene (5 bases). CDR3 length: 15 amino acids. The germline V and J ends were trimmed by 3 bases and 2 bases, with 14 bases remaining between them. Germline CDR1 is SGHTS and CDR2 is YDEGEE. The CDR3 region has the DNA TGTGCCAGCAGCTCTCCCGACAGACCCAACTATGGCTACACCTTC. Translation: CASSSPDRPNYGYTF.

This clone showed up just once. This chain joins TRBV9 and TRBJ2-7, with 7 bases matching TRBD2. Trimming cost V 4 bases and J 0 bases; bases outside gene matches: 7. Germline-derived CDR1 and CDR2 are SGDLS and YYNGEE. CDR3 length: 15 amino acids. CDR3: CASSPEAGPSYEQYF. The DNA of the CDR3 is TGTGCCAGCAGCCCAGAAGCGGGACCCTCCTACGAGCAGTACTTC.

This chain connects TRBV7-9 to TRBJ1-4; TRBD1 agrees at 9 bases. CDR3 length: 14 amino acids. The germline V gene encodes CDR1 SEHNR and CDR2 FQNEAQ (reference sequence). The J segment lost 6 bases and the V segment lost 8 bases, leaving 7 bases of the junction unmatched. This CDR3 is CASGTGNVDEKLFF. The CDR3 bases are TGTGCCAGCGGGACAGGGAATGTGGATGAAAAACTGTTTTTT.

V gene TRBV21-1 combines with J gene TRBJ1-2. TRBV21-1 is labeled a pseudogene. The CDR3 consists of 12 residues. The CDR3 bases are TGTGCCAGCAGCAGCATTCACTATGGCTACACCTTC. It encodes CASSSIHYGYTF.

For the CDR3, the DNA is TGCGCCAGCAGCTCGGGAGTTAGAAACTCTGGGGCCAACGTCCTGACTTTC. Translation: CASSSGVRNSGANVLTF. The V gene is TRBV5-1, the J gene TRBJ2-6, with D perhaps TRBD2 (6 bases). CDR1 and CDR2 from the germline V gene are SGHRS and YFSETQ. Between the trimmed V and J ends, which lost 3 bases and 0 bases, there was a span of 13 bases. This CDR3 is built from 17 residues. The whole variable domain, remainder taken from reference TRBV5-1 and TRBJ2-6, is KAGVTQTPRYLIKTRGQQVTLSCSPISGHRSVSWYQQTPGQGLQFLFEYFSETQRNKGNFPGRFSGRQFSNSRSEMNVSTLELGDSALYLCASSSGVRNSGANVLTFGAGSRLTVL.